The source of this TCR beta chain is a study of metastatic and nonmetastatic thyroid tumors. CDR3 length: 13 amino acids. Germline V gene lookup returns CDR1 GTSNPN and CDR2 SVGIG (reference sequence). Trimming shortened V by 8 bases and J by 5 bases, and 15 bases separated the two germline ends. This clone was counted ten times or more. A read error is likely, as this CDR3 ends without the conserved phenylalanine or tryptophan. The sample has other DNA sequences that encode this CDR3 too. MiXCR re-clonotyped the PCR reads for TCRdb. This repertoire shows approximately 32,000 clones, about 20% found once; its top ten account for about 3%. All patients were treatment-naive before thyroid surgery.

The TCR comes from a male donor with papillary thyroid cancer or a benign thyroid nodule (not recorded which). Some clones in this sample may be carry-over from other donors' samples. Sequencing used tumor tissue. This chain uses TRBV30 with TRBJ1-4; weak D call: TRBD1 (5 bases). The CDR3 DNA sequence: TGTGCCGGGGGGGTGGGGACGAATGAAAAACTGTTTCTT. This encodes CAGGVGTNEKLFL.